These T cell receptor beta chains were read from a single sample in a study of blood T cell repertoires in COVID-19. The assay was immunoSEQ multiplex PCR, and TCRdb's table has in-frame clones only and misses some. The data hold 150,000 to 200,000 clones, with about 85% observed a single time. Specimen: peripheral blood. The source of these receptors is a human donor with acute or convalescent COVID-19. The donor label of this sample is uncertain. Both conserved end residues are part of each CDR3. Each record gives: V gene, D gene, clone size, J gene, CDR3 DNA, CDR3 protein. D genes are given only for firm matches. Rows may omit the clone size; those that give it use once, few, many or a size class.

v_gene: TRBV28; d_gene: .; abundance: .; j_gene: TRBJ1-1; CDR3nt: TGTGCCAGCACCCCCGGGAGGGAGACTGAAGCTTTCTTT; CDR3aa: CASTPGRETEAFF
v_gene: TRBV7-2; d_gene: TRBD2; abundance: .; j_gene: TRBJ2-1; CDR3nt: TGTGCCAGCAGCTTAAATTGGGCTAGCGGAGACAATGAGCAGTTCTTC; CDR3aa: CASSLNWASGDNEQFF
v_gene: TRBV28; d_gene: .; abundance: .; j_gene: TRBJ1-5; CDR3nt: TGTGCCAGCAGCACAAATTACCCCCGGGACACGACTTATCAGCCCCAGCATTTT; CDR3aa: CASSTNYPRDTTYQPQHF
v_gene: TRBV5-1; d_gene: TRBD1; abundance: .; j_gene: TRBJ1-1; CDR3nt: TGCGCCAGCAGCTTCGGGCAGGGGGCGCAGAACACTGAAGCTTTCTTT; CDR3aa: CASSFGQGAQNTEAFF
v_gene: TRBV27; d_gene: TRBD2; abundance: .; j_gene: TRBJ2-5; CDR3nt: TGTGCCAGCAGTTCCCCCGGGACTAGCGTCGACCAAGAGACCCAGTACTTC; CDR3aa: CASSSPGTSVDQETQYF
v_gene: TRBV7-2; d_gene: .; abundance: .; j_gene: TRBJ2-7; CDR3nt: TGTGCCAGCAGCCCACAGGGATCCTCGACCTGGCAGTACTTC; CDR3aa: CASSPQGSSTWQYF
v_gene: TRBV9; d_gene: .; abundance: .; j_gene: TRBJ2-2; CDR3nt: TGTGCCAGCAGCCCCGGGGCCGGGGAGCTGTTTTTT; CDR3aa: CASSPGAGELFF
v_gene: TRBV5-6; d_gene: .; abundance: .; j_gene: TRBJ1-1; CDR3nt: TGTGCCAGCAGCCATAAGACAGCCTGGGGAACTGAAGCTTTCTTT; CDR3aa: CASSHKTAWGTEAFF
v_gene: TRBV18; d_gene: TRBD1; abundance: .; j_gene: TRBJ1-2; CDR3nt: TGTGCCAGCTCACCGGACAGGGAAGGCTACACCTTC; CDR3aa: CASSPDREGYTF
v_gene: TRBV7-2; d_gene: .; abundance: .; j_gene: TRBJ1-2; CDR3nt: TGTGCCAGCAGCTTTCAGGAATTCTATGGCTACACCTTC; CDR3aa: CASSFQEFYGYTF
v_gene: TRBV5-8; d_gene: .; abundance: .; j_gene: TRBJ2-6; CDR3nt: TGTGCCAGCAGCTTGTGGCAGGGACAAGTTGTCGGGGCCAACGTCCTGACTTTC; CDR3aa: CASSLWQGQVVGANVLTF
v_gene: TRBV11-3; d_gene: TRBD1; abundance: few; j_gene: TRBJ1-2; CDR3nt: TGTGCCAGCAGCTTCAGGGGGCAGGACTATGGCTACACCTTC; CDR3aa: CASSFRGQDYGYTF
v_gene: TRBV6-6; d_gene: .; abundance: .; j_gene: TRBJ2-3; CDR3nt: TGTGCCAGCAGTTCCGGGACTTCCTCAAGGGGAGATACGCAGTATTTT; CDR3aa: CASSSGTSSRGDTQYF
v_gene: TRBV30; d_gene: .; abundance: .; j_gene: TRBJ1-2; CDR3nt: TGTGCCGGGGGTGGTGAACTCCCCTCGGGAGGCTACACCTTC; CDR3aa: CAGGGELPSGGYTF
v_gene: TRBV6-5; d_gene: .; abundance: .; j_gene: TRBJ1-1; CDR3nt: TGTGCCAGCAGTTACTCCCCCTCCGGGAAATCTTTCTTT; CDR3aa: CASSYSPSGKSFF
v_gene: TRBV7-3; d_gene: .; abundance: .; j_gene: TRBJ2-5; CDR3nt: TGTGCCAGCAGCTTATCAGGGGACGGTCTTCGGACCCAGTACTTC; CDR3aa: CASSLSGDGLRTQYF
v_gene: TRBV18; d_gene: TRBD1; abundance: .; j_gene: TRBJ1-6; CDR3nt: TGTGCCAGCTCACCACGCGGAAACAGGGGGCAGAATTATAATTCACCCCTCCACTTT; CDR3aa: CASSPRGNRGQNYNSPLHF
v_gene: TRBV5-1; d_gene: .; abundance: .; j_gene: TRBJ2-2; CDR3nt: TGCGCCAGCAGCTTGGAGGGACTTAACACCGGGGAGCTGTTTTTT; CDR3aa: CASSLEGLNTGELFF
v_gene: TRBV5-4; d_gene: .; abundance: .; j_gene: TRBJ2-3; CDR3nt: TGTGCCAGCAGCCCCTATGATGATACGCAGTATTTT; CDR3aa: CASSPYDDTQYF
v_gene: TRBV12-5; d_gene: .; abundance: .; j_gene: TRBJ1-1; CDR3nt: TGTGCTAGTGGTTTGGCGACAGCGAACACTGAAGCTTTCTTT; CDR3aa: CASGLATANTEAFF
v_gene: TRBV28; d_gene: TRBD1; abundance: .; j_gene: TRBJ1-2; CDR3nt: TGTGCCAGCAGATCCGACAGGGTTGGCTACACCTTC; CDR3aa: CASRSDRVGYTF
v_gene: TRBV5-1; d_gene: .; abundance: .; j_gene: TRBJ2-3; CDR3nt: TGCGCCAGCAGCTTGGCCGGGGGTACTAGCACAGATACGCAGTATTTT; CDR3aa: CASSLAGGTSTDTQYF
v_gene: TRBV2; d_gene: TRBD2; abundance: .; j_gene: TRBJ2-5; CDR3nt: TGTGCCAGCAGTCCCGGACTAGCGGGGGCCTTGGCCAAAGGGTACTTC; CDR3aa: CASSPGLAGALAKGYF
v_gene: TRBV5-4; d_gene: .; abundance: .; j_gene: TRBJ2-2; CDR3nt: TGTGCCAGCAGCCGTAACAGGGATTTCGGGGAGCTGTTTTTT; CDR3aa: CASSRNRDFGELFF
v_gene: TRBV28; d_gene: TRBD1; abundance: once; j_gene: TRBJ1-2; CDR3nt: TGTGCCGGCGGGACAGGGGGAACCTATGGCTACACCTTC; CDR3aa: CAGGTGGTYGYTF
v_gene: TRBV19; d_gene: TRBD1; abundance: .; j_gene: TRBJ1-6; CDR3nt: TGTGCCAGTAGTATAGGCGGGACAGGGGGTTCACCCCTCCACTTT; CDR3aa: CASSIGGTGGSPLHF
v_gene: TRBV14; d_gene: .; abundance: .; j_gene: TRBJ1-1; CDR3nt: TGTGCCAGCAGTCATTCTAGGGGTCGGGAGCGGGCTGAAGCTTTCTTT; CDR3aa: CASSHSRGRERAEAFF
v_gene: TRBV20-1; d_gene: TRBD1; abundance: once; j_gene: TRBJ2-2; CDR3nt: TGCAGTGCTAGTAGTACAGGGGCGGGCTTCACCGGGGAGCTGTTTTTT; CDR3aa: CSASSTGAGFTGELFF
v_gene: TRBV7-2; d_gene: .; abundance: .; j_gene: TRBJ2-7; CDR3nt: TGTGCCATCCGTTCCAGTAGGGGGGGCTACTACGAGCAGTACTTC; CDR3aa: CAIRSSRGGYYEQYF
v_gene: TRBV5-1; d_gene: .; abundance: .; j_gene: TRBJ2-2; CDR3nt: TGCGCCAGCAGCTATGGGTGGCAGGGGAACACCGGGGAGCTGTTTTTT; CDR3aa: CASSYGWQGNTGELFF
v_gene: TRBV29-1; d_gene: TRBD1; abundance: .; j_gene: TRBJ2-3; CDR3nt: TGCAGCGTTGAGACAGGGAATGCAGATACGCAGTATTTT; CDR3aa: CSVETGNADTQYF
v_gene: TRBV11-1; d_gene: .; abundance: few; j_gene: TRBJ1-3; CDR3nt: TGTGCCAGCAGCTTTCGACAGAACCTGCCTGGAAACACCATATATTTT; CDR3aa: CASSFRQNLPGNTIYF
v_gene: TRBV18; d_gene: .; abundance: medium-sized; j_gene: TRBJ2-2; CDR3nt: TGTGCCAGCTCACGAGTTACGAACACCGGGGAGCTGTTTTTT; CDR3aa: CASSRVTNTGELFF
v_gene: TRBV5-4; d_gene: .; abundance: .; j_gene: TRBJ1-2; CDR3nt: TGTGCCAGCAGCCCCGGGGGGGAGGGCTATGGCTACACCTTC; CDR3aa: CASSPGGEGYGYTF
v_gene: TRBV7-2; d_gene: TRBD2; abundance: .; j_gene: TRBJ2-7; CDR3nt: TGTGCCAGCAGCTTAGCGCCCAGCGGGGGGGCGGGTGAGCAGTACTTC; CDR3aa: CASSLAPSGGAGEQYF
v_gene: TRBV5-1; d_gene: .; abundance: .; j_gene: TRBJ1-1; CDR3nt: TGCGCCAGCAGCCCCAGGGTCTACACTGAAGCTTTCTTT; CDR3aa: CASSPRVYTEAFF
v_gene: TRBV11-2; d_gene: .; abundance: .; j_gene: TRBJ1-1; CDR3nt: TGTGCCAGCAGTCCCACCAGGGGATGGAGCACTGAAGCTTTCTTT; CDR3aa: CASSPTRGWSTEAFF
v_gene: TRBV4-2; d_gene: TRBD2; abundance: .; j_gene: TRBJ2-1; CDR3nt: TGTGCCAGCAGCGCTCCTAGCGGCTTCGGCAATGAGCAGTTCTTC; CDR3aa: CASSAPSGFGNEQFF
v_gene: TRBV6-5; d_gene: TRBD2; abundance: .; j_gene: TRBJ2-1; CDR3nt: TGTGCCAGCTTACGGACTAGCGGCTACAATGAGCAGTTCTTC; CDR3aa: CASLRTSGYNEQFF
v_gene: TRBV4-3; d_gene: .; abundance: few; j_gene: TRBJ1-1; CDR3nt: TGCGCCAGCAGCCAAGTGGCAAACCTGAACACTGAAGCTTTCTTT; CDR3aa: CASSQVANLNTEAFF
v_gene: TRBV27; d_gene: TRBD1; abundance: .; j_gene: TRBJ2-4; CDR3nt: TGTGCCAGGAGTTCCCGGGACAGGGCTTCAATAGCCAAAAACATTCAGTACTTC; CDR3aa: CARSSRDRASIAKNIQYF
v_gene: TRBV2; d_gene: .; abundance: .; j_gene: TRBJ1-6; CDR3nt: TGTGCCAGCAGTGTTACAGCTAATAATTCACCCCTCCACTTT; CDR3aa: CASSVTANNSPLHF
v_gene: TRBV11-1; d_gene: .; abundance: .; j_gene: TRBJ1-3; CDR3nt: TGTGCCAGCAGCTGGAGCTCTGGAAACACCATATATTTT; CDR3aa: CASSWSSGNTIYF
v_gene: TRBV2; d_gene: TRBD1; abundance: once; j_gene: TRBJ2-3; CDR3nt: TGTGCCAGCAGGCGGCTGGCAGGGGGACAAGATACGCAGTATTTT; CDR3aa: CASRRLAGGQDTQYF
v_gene: TRBV28; d_gene: TRBD1; abundance: .; j_gene: TRBJ1-2; CDR3nt: TGTGCCAGCCGGGACAGTTCGGTGAATGTCTATGGCTACACCTTC; CDR3aa: CASRDSSVNVYGYTF
v_gene: TRBV11-2; d_gene: TRBD1; abundance: few; j_gene: TRBJ1-5; CDR3nt: TGTGCCAGCAGCACCCTACAGGGGTTGGGCCAGCCCCAGCATTTT; CDR3aa: CASSTLQGLGQPQHF
v_gene: TRBV19; d_gene: .; abundance: .; j_gene: TRBJ1-5; CDR3nt: TGTGCCAGCAGGGATCGCGGACAGCCCCAGCATTTT; CDR3aa: CASRDRGQPQHF
v_gene: TRBV5-1; d_gene: TRBD1; abundance: .; j_gene: TRBJ2-7; CDR3nt: TGCGCCAGCAGCTTGGGGGGACAGGGTCCGAACGAGCAGTACTTC; CDR3aa: CASSLGGQGPNEQYF
v_gene: TRBV5-1; d_gene: TRBD1; abundance: .; j_gene: TRBJ2-2; CDR3nt: TGCGCCAGCAGCTTGGGGACAGGCAACACCGGGGAGCTGTTTTTT; CDR3aa: CASSLGTGNTGELFF
v_gene: TRBV10-2; d_gene: TRBD2; abundance: once; j_gene: TRBJ2-1; CDR3nt: TGCGCCATTTTGGGCGGGGGGGCCTTAAGTAGTGAGCAGTTCTTC; CDR3aa: CAILGGGALSSEQFF
v_gene: TRBV5-1; d_gene: .; abundance: few; j_gene: TRBJ1-4; CDR3nt: TGCGCCAGCAGCCCAGCAACTAATGAAAAACTGTTTTTT; CDR3aa: CASSPATNEKLFF
v_gene: TRBV15; d_gene: .; abundance: .; j_gene: TRBJ2-2; CDR3nt: TGTGCCACCGCCAGGGCCCCATCGTTCGCGAACACCGGGGAGCTGTTTTTT; CDR3aa: CATARAPSFANTGELFF
v_gene: TRBV9; d_gene: TRBD1; abundance: .; j_gene: TRBJ1-2; CDR3nt: TGTGCCAGCAGCCCGTGGGCCGTTCGAGGACAGGGGGCAAGTTATGGCTACACCTTC; CDR3aa: CASSPWAVRGQGASYGYTF